This TCR beta chain was found in a study of OX40 agonist ivuxolimab in advanced cancers. This table comes from immunoSEQ multiplex PCR, and its TCRdb copy is limited to in-frame clones, with some not included. This sample has about 83,000 clones, with about 90% found just once. This CDR3 spans 15 amino acids. V lost 8 bases, J lost 0 bases, and 14 bases lay in between. Germline CDR1 and CDR2: SNHLY and FYNNEI. This clone showed up just once. The receptor was derived from an adult with an advanced solid tumor such as melanoma, head and neck, liver or kidney cancer. The specimen comprised CD4+ or CD8+ T cells sorted from blood, sampled in a trial of the OX40 agonist ivuxolimab. The chain employs TRBV2 and TRBJ1-5, with D maybe TRBD1 (5 bases). The CDR3 sequence is CASEPGHNSNQPQHF. The DNA of the CDR3 is TGTGCCAGCGAGCCGGGGCACAATAGCAATCAGCCCCAGCATTTT.